Shown below are 29 T cell receptor beta chains from a single sample sequenced in a study of blood T cell repertoires in COVID-19. Only in-frame clones appear in the TCRdb table, and some are missing; sequencing was by immunoSEQ multiplex PCR. The sample yields about 190,000 clones, 82% seen once. The sample consisted of peripheral blood. The receptors were gathered from a woman in her sixties with COVID-19, enrolled during active disease.

The genes are TRBV15 and TRBJ2-2, with 7 bases lining up with TRBD2. Germline V gives CDR1 LNHNV, CDR2 YYDKDF (reference sequence). J lost 1 base, V lost 6 bases, and 8 bases had no gene match. This CDR3 region has 16 residues. CDR3 protein: CATSLKIAGNTGELFF. In DNA, the CDR3 is TGTGCCACCAGTCTCAAGATAGCGGGGAACACCGGGGAGCTGTTTTTT.

The chain has TRBV5-1 and TRBJ1-1; maybe TRBD1 (6 bases). The CDR3 runs to 17 residues. Trimming shortened V by 4 bases and J by 1 base, and 20 bases separated the two germline ends. Germline loops: CDR1 SGHRS, CDR2 YFSETQ. CDR3 DNA: TGCGCCAGCAGCCTGGCGGTATTACAGGGTTCGAACACTGAAGCTTTCTTT. This codes for CASSLAVLQGSNTEAFF.

The chain recombines TRBV27 with TRBJ2-7, with 9 nucleotides matching TRBD1. CDR3 length: 15 residues. Trimming at V came to 2 bases and at J to 5 bases, leaving 7 bases not matched to a gene. Germline CDR1 is MNHEY and CDR2 is SMNVEV (reference sequence). The CDR3, as DNA: TGTGCCAGCAGTTTAGGGGACAGGGTAATCCACGAGCAGTACTTC. Translating it yields CASSLGDRVIHEQYF.

This chain uses TRBV6-6 with TRBJ1-5, with 8 bases identical to TRBD1. J was trimmed by 7 bases and V by 6 bases; bases with no gene match: 11. CDR1 and CDR2 from the germline V gene are MNHNY and SVGAGI (reference sequence). This CDR3 contains 15 residues. The CDR3 DNA reads as TGTGCCAGCAGCCTCCCCCAGGGGGCGAACCAGCCCCAGCATTTT. Protein: CASSLPQGANQPQHF.

The rearrangement uses TRBV18 and TRBJ2-3; maybe TRBD2 (6 bases). The V and J ends lost 2 bases and 4 bases respectively, with 10 bases between them. CDR1 and CDR2 (germline): KGHSH, LQKENI. The CDR3 loop spans 14 amino acids. The chain's CDR3 is CASSPSGRADTQYF. CDR3 nucleotide sequence: TGTGCCAGCTCACCATCCGGGAGAGCAGATACGCAGTATTTT. Complete variable domain (other parts from reference TRBV18 and TRBJ2-3): NAGVMQNPRHLVRRRGQEARLRCSPMKGHSHVYWYRQLPEEGLKFMVYLQKENIIDESGMPKERFSAEFPKEGPSILRIQQVVRGDSAAYFCASSPSGRADTQYFGPGTRLTVL.

V and J are TRBV19 and TRBJ2-2; the D is unclear. This CDR3 is 14 amino acids long. The V end lost 3 bases, the J end lost 7 bases, and 12 bases lay between the germline ends. Germline V CDR1 and CDR2: LNHDA, SQIVND (reference sequence). The CDR3: CASSIARANGELFF. The CDR3 region has the DNA TGTGCCAGTAGTATCGCAAGAGCAAACGGGGAGCTGTTTTTT.

The chain couples TRBV20-1 to TRBJ1-2; TRBD1 matches at 8 bases. The junction had 4 bases not matched to a gene; V was cut back by 3 bases and J by 1 base. The CDR3 consists of 14 residues. Germline V gives CDR1 DFQATT, CDR2 SNEGSKA (reference sequence). Here the CDR3 reads CSASGGQGNYGYTF. For the CDR3, the DNA is TGCAGTGCTAGTGGTGGACAGGGTAACTATGGCTACACCTTC.

Note on this clone: Other DNA sequences in this specimen translate into the identical CDR3. DNA of the CDR3: TGCGCCAGCAGCCTCGGGACTAGCGGTGGCACAGATACGCAGTATTTT. Translation: CASSLGTSGGTDTQYF. V usage is TRBV5-1 and J usage is TRBJ2-3, with TRBD2 identical over 11 bases. Trimming at V came to 4 bases and at J to 1 base, leaving 5 bases not matched to a gene. CDR3 length equals 16 residues. Germline V gene data show CDR1 as SGHRS and CDR2 as YFSETQ. The variable domain in full, with the rest retrieved from reference TRBV5-1 and TRBJ2-3, is KAGVTQTPRYLIKTRGQQVTLSCSPISGHRSVSWYQQTPGQGLQFLFEYFSETQRNKGNFPGRFSGRQFSNSRSEMNVSTLELGDSALYLCASSLGTSGGTDTQYFGPGTRLTVL.

This clone was seen a few times. V and J are TRBV6-2 or TRBV6-3 and TRBJ1-4; D not resolved. CDR3 length: 13 amino acids. V lost 5 bases, J lost 6 bases, and 10 bases lay in between. Germline V gene data show CDR1 as MNHEY and CDR2 as SVGEGT. The CDR3 spells CASSQRADEKLFF. The CDR3 nucleotides read TGTGCCAGCAGTCAGAGGGCGGATGAAAAACTGTTTTTT.

The DNA of the CDR3 is TGTGCCAGCAGCACAGAGTGGCCCACCGGGGAGCTGTTTTTT. Protein: CASSTEWPTGELFF. The chain couples TRBV5-4 to TRBJ2-2; D not resolved. V lost 4 bases and J 4 bases, leaving 11 bases between the germline ends. Germline V CDR1 and CDR2: SGHNT, YYREEE (reference sequence). The CDR3 extends over 14 amino acids.

The CDR3 region has the DNA TGTGCCAGCAGTCAACGAGCTTCCTATGGCTACACCTTC. Its translation is CASSQRASYGYTF. The chain links TRBV28 to TRBJ1-2; D gene uncertain. Per germline, CDR1 MDHEN and CDR2 SYDVKM. The length of the CDR3 is 13 residues. The germline V and J ends were trimmed by 5 bases and 4 bases, with 11 bases remaining between them.

The rearrangement links TRBV9 to TRBJ1-3; D gene unclear. In germline, CDR1 is SGDLS, CDR2 YYNGEE. The CDR3 has 14 residues. The V and J ends lost 4 bases and 8 bases respectively, with 16 bases between them. The CDR3 sequence: CASSISHWQDTIYF. CDR3 sequence (DNA): TGTGCCAGCAGCATTTCTCATTGGCAAGACACCATATATTTT.

The chain uses TRBV19 and TRBJ1-2; weak D call: TRBD1 (5 bases). Trimming took 9 bases from V and 7 from J, leaving 9 bases between them. The length of the CDR3 is 10 residues. Germline CDR1 and CDR2: LNHDA and SQIVND (reference sequence). The CDR3 loop is CASGGFGYTF. The CDR3, as DNA: TGTGCCAGCGGGGGTTTTGGCTACACCTTC.

The chain employs TRBV20-1 and TRBJ1-1, with a possible D match to TRBD1 (5 bases). Trimming took off 2 bases at V and 11 bases at J, with 12 bases between the two ends. The CDR3 runs 11 residues. Germline assignment: CDR1 DFQATT and CDR2 SNEGSKA (reference sequence). The CDR3 DNA follows: TGCAGTGCTAGAAGGGGCCGACAGGCTTTCTTT. This encodes CSARRGRQAFF.

The J gene is TRBJ1-4, the V gene TRBV19; 9 bases fit TRBD1. Unmatched junction bases numbered 4, after V lost 6 bases and J lost 5 bases. The germline gives CDR1 LNHDA, CDR2 SQIVND (reference sequence). The CDR3 extends over 14 amino acids. The CDR3 DNA sequence: TGTGCCAGTAGCGAAGGGACAGGGAATGAAAAACTGTTTTTT. Its translation is CASSEGTGNEKLFF.

In this sample, this clone turned up once. CDR3 residues: CASRRTSVGSYEQYF. CDR3 coding DNA: TGTGCCAGCAGGAGGACTAGCGTAGGGTCCTACGAGCAGTACTTC. The chain is built from TRBV2 and TRBJ2-7; 9 bases fit TRBD2. Trimming at V came to 6 bases and at J to 1 base, leaving 7 bases not matched to a gene. CDR3 length equals 15 residues. Germline V gene sequence: CDR1 SNHLY, CDR2 FYNNEI. The full variable domain, its missing parts supplied by reference TRBV2 and TRBJ2-7, is EPEVTQTPSHQVTQMGQEVILRCVPISNHLYFYWYRQILGQKVEFLVSFYNNEISEKSEIFDDQFSVERPDGSNFTLKIRSTKLEDSAMYFCASRRTSVGSYEQYFGPGTRLTVT.

This chain links TRBV5-1 with TRBJ2-1, with D perhaps matching TRBD2 (5 bases). Looked up from germline, CDR1 is SGHRS and CDR2 is YFSETQ. This CDR3 contains 15 residues. V gave up 5 bases and J gave up 4 bases, with 16 bases separating them. The DNA of the CDR3 is TGCGCCAGCAGTCGAAGGCCCGGAGGTTACAATGAGCAGTTCTTC. This encodes CASSRRPGGYNEQFF.

This clone has more than one count but fewer than ten. The rearrangement joins TRBV27 to TRBJ2-2; 9 bases align to TRBD1. Germline assignment: CDR1 MNHEY and CDR2 SMNVEV (reference sequence). CDR3 length: 16 amino acids. The trim removed 4 bases at V and 7 bases at J, leaving 10 bases unmatched. The CDR3 loop is CASSSLGQGPGGELFF. The CDR3 nucleotides are TGTGCCAGCAGTTCCTTAGGACAGGGGCCAGGCGGGGAGCTGTTTTTT.

The V call is TRBV29-1, the J call TRBJ2-1; 10 bases are shared with TRBD1. CDR3 length: 14 amino acids. V was pared by 7 bases and J by 6 bases, with 9 bases of the junction left unmatched. The germline V gene encodes CDR1 SQVTM and CDR2 ANQGSEA. Written as DNA, the CDR3 is TGCAGCGCCTACCGACAGGGGGCGGGCAATGAGCAGTTCTTC. Its translation is CSAYRQGAGNEQFF.

In its sample, this clone was seen once. The chain is built from TRBV14 and TRBJ2-3, with 9 bases matching TRBD2. Germline lookup yields CDR1 SGHDN and CDR2 FVKESK. Trimming at V came to 4 bases and at J to 2 bases, leaving 7 bases not matched to a gene. The CDR3 is 16 residues long. The CDR3 region has the DNA TGTGCCAGCAGCCCCCCGACTAGCGGTACCACAGATACGCAGTATTTT. It is translated as CASSPPTSGTTDTQYF.

This chain connects TRBV2 to TRBJ1-1; D unclear. The CDR3 runs to 12 residues. Looked up from germline, CDR1 is SNHLY and CDR2 is FYNNEI. With 6 bases removed from V and 7 bases from J, the gap between germline ends came to 12 bases. The CDR3 is CASRSAASEAFF. The DNA for the CDR3 is TGTGCCAGCAGGTCCGCGGCCAGTGAAGCTTTCTTT.

The chain combines TRBV20-1 with TRBJ1-1; D is possibly TRBD1 (5 bases). The CDR3 contains 13 residues. CDR1 is DFQATT and CDR2 is SNEGSKA in the germline V gene (reference sequence). Trimming took 3 bases from V and 0 from J, leaving 8 bases between them. CDR3 sequence reads: CSASDSMNTEAFF. The CDR3 DNA reads as TGCAGTGCTAGTGACAGTATGAACACTGAAGCTTTCTTT.

The chain joins TRBV9 to TRBJ1-1; 9 bases are shared with TRBD1. Germline values: CDR1 SGDLS, CDR2 YYNGEE. Trimming at V came to 0 bases and at J to 8 bases, leaving 5 bases not matched to a gene. The CDR3 sequence is 14 residues long. CDR3 sequence: CASSVADRGSEAFF. DNA of the CDR3: TGTGCCAGCAGCGTAGCGGACAGGGGTTCGGAAGCTTTCTTT.

This chain links TRBV7-2 with TRBJ1-5, with D tentatively TRBD1 (6 bases). There are 16 residues in the CDR3. CDR1 is SGHTA and CDR2 is FQGNSA in the germline V gene. V was trimmed by 1 base and J by 5 bases, leaving 15 bases between them. The CDR3 region is CASSLGIGRGHQPQHF. The CDR3 nucleotides read TGTGCCAGCAGCTTAGGGATTGGGCGGGGGCATCAGCCCCAGCATTTT.

V and J are TRBV28 and TRBJ2-5; TRBD2 is a possible D gene (6 bases). The CDR3 has 15 residues. Germline CDR1 and CDR2: MDHEN and SYDVKM. V lost 5 bases to trimming and J lost 4 bases, with 17 bases between them. CDR3 coding DNA: TGTGCCAGCAGTCCCGGGACGCGGGGAGCAGAGACCCAGTACTTC. The encoded protein is CASSPGTRGAETQYF.

The V gene is TRBV9, the J gene TRBJ2-1; tentative D call: TRBD1 (5 bases). Germline V lookup: CDR1 SGDLS, CDR2 YYNGEE. Trimming took 4 bases from V and 3 from J, leaving 11 bases between them. The CDR3 sequence is 14 residues long. The CDR3 loop reads CASSRRALYNEQFF. The CDR3 nucleotides are TGTGCCAGCAGCCGCAGGGCCCTCTACAATGAGCAGTTCTTC.

The rearrangement joins TRBV10-3 to TRBJ1-1; TRBD1 matches 7 bases. This CDR3 has 12 amino acids. Per the germline V gene, CDR1 is ENHRY and CDR2 is SYGVKD. Trimming cost V 3 bases and J 6 bases; bases outside gene matches: 1. The CDR3 sequence: CAISDGTAEAFF. CDR3 sequence (DNA): TGTGCCATCAGTGATGGGACAGCTGAAGCTTTCTTT.

The chain couples TRBV29-1 to TRBJ2-7; a weak D match, TRBD1 (6 bases). This CDR3 contains 19 residues. CDR1 is SQVTM, CDR2 ANQGSEA, per germline. Trimming cost V 1 base and J 0 bases, with 25 bases left between them. The CDR3 protein is CSVEAGGEITPGYSYEQYF. CDR3 nucleotides: TGCAGCGTTGAAGCTGGGGGCGAAATAACCCCAGGCTACTCCTACGAGCAGTACTTC.

The J gene is TRBJ1-3, the V gene TRBV7-6; no firm D call. V was trimmed by 3 bases and J by 2 bases, leaving 14 bases between them. This CDR3 has 16 amino acids. Germline V lookup: CDR1 SGHVS, CDR2 FNYEAQ. The CDR3 sequence: CASSFRFGETGNTIYF. The CDR3 DNA sequence: TGTGCCAGCAGCTTTAGATTCGGGGAAACTGGAAACACCATATATTTT.